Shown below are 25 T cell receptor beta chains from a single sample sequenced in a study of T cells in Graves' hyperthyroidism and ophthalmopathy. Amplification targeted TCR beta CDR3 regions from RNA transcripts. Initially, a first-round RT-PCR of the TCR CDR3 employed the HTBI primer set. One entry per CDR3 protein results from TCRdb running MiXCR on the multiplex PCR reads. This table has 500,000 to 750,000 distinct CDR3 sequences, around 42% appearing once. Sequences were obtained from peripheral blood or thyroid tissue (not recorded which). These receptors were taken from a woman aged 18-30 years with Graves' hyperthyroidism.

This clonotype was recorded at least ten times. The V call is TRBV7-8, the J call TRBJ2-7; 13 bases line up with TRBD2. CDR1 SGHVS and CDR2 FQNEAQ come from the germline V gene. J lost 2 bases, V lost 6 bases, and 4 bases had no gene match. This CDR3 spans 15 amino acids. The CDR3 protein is CASRYTSGRAYEQYF. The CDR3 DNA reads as TGTGCCAGCAGATATACTAGCGGGAGGGCCTACGAGCAGTACTTC. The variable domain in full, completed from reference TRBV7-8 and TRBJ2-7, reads GAGVSQSPRYKVAKRGQDVALRCDPISGHVSLFWYQQALGQGPEFLTYFQNEAQLDKSGLPSDRFFAERPEGSVSTLKIQRTQQEDSAVYLCASRYTSGRAYEQYFGPGTRLTVT.

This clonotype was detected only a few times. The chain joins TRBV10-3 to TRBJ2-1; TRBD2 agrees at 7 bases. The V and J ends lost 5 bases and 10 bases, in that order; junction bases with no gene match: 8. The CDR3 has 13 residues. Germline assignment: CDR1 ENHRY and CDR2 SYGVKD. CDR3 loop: CAISRGGKGEQFF. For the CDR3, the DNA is TGTGCCATCAGTCGGGGAGGGAAGGGCGAGCAGTTCTTC.

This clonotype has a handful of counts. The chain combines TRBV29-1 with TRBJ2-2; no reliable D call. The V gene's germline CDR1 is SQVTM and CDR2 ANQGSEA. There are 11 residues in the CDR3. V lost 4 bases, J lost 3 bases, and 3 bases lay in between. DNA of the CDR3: TGCAGCGTTGTGGACACCGGGGAGCTGTTTTTT. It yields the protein CSVVDTGELFF.

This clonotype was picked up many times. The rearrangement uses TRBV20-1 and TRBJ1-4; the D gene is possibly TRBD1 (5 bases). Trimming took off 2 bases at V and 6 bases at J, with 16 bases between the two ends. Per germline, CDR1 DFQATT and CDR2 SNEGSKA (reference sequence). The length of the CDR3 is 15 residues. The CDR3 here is CSARRGGGGDEKLFF. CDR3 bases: TGCAGTGCTAGAAGAGGCGGGGGAGGGGATGAAAAACTGTTTTTT.

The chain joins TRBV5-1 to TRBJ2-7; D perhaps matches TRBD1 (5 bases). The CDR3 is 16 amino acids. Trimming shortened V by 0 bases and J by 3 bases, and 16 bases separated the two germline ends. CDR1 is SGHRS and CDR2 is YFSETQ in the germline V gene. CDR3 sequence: CASSLEGPAGNYEQYF. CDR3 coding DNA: TGCGCCAGCAGCTTGGAGGGGCCAGCAGGGAACTACGAGCAGTACTTC.

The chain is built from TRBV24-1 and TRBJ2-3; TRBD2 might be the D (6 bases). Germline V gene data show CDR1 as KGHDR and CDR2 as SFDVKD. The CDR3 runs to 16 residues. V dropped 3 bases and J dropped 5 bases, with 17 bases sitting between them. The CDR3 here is CATSDPSAGRVDTQYF. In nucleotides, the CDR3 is TGTGCCACCAGTGATCCCTCGGCGGGGCGCGTAGATACGCAGTATTTT.

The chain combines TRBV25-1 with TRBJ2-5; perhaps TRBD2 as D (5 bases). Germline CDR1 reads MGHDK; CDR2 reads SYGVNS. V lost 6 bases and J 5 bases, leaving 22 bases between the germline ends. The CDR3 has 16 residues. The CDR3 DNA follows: TGTGCCAGCAGGAGACCTGGGCGAGGGCGCGGTGAGACCCAGTACTTC. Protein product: CASRRPGRGRGETQYF.

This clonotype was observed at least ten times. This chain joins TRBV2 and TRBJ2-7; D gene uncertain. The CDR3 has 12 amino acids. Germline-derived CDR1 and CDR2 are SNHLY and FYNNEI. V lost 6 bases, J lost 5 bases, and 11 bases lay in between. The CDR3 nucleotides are TGTGCCAGCAGGGAAAGTGGTAACGAGCAGTACTTC. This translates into CASRESGNEQYF. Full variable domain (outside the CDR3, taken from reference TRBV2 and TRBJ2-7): EPEVTQTPSHQVTQMGQEVILRCVPISNHLYFYWYRQILGQKVEFLVSFYNNEISEKSEIFDDQFSVERPDGSNFTLKIRSTKLEDSAMYFCASRESGNEQYFGPGTRLTVT.

The CDR3 sequence is CASSPRIAGEATGELFF. The CDR3 DNA reads TGTGCCAGCAGCCCTCGGATAGCGGGAGAAGCCACCGGGGAGCTGTTTTTT. V usage is TRBV7-6 and J usage is TRBJ2-2; 9 bases line up with TRBD2. CDR1 is SGHVS and CDR2 is FNYEAQ in the germline V gene. The CDR3 spans 17 residues. V lost 5 bases and J lost 4; bases outside the gene matches: 11.

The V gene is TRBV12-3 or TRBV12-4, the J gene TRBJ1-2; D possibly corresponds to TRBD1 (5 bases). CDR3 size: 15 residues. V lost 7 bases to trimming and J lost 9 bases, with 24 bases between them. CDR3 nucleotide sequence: TGTGCCAGCATCCTGAGTGGGGACGGGGGTTGGAGCTACACCTTC. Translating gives CASILSGDGGWSYTF.

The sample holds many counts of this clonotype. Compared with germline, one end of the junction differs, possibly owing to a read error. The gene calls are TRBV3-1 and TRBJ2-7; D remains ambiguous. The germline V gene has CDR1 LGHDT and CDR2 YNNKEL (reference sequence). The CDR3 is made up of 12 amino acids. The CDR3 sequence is CASTQSSGEQYF. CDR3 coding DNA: TGTGCCAGCACCCAAAGTTCGGGCGAGCAGTACTTC.

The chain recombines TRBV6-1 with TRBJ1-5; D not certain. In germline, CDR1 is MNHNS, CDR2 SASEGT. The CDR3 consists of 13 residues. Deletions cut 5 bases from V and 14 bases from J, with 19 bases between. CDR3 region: CASSIAGAGYEHF. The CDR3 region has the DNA TGTGCCAGCAGTATAGCGGGAGCCGGCTACGAGCATTTT.

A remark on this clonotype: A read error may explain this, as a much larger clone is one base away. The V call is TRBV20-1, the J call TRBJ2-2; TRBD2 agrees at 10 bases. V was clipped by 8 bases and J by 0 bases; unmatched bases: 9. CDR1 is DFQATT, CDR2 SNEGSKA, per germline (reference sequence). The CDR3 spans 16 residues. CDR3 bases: TGCAGTACCTTACCTGGACTAGCGGCGAACACCGGGGAGCTGTTTTTT. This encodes CSTLPGLAANTGELFF.

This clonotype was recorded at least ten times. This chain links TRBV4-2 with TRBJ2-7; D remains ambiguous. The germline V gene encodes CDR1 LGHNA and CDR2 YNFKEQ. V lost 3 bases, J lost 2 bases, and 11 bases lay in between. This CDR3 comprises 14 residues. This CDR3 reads CASSQAPATYEQYF. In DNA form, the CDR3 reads TGTGCCAGCAGCCAGGCTCCGGCCACCTACGAGCAGTACTTC.

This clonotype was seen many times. CDR3 residues: CASSSGTDQPQHF. The CDR3 nucleotides are TGTGCCAGCAGTTCGGGGACGGATCAGCCCCAGCATTTT. The chain links TRBV27 to TRBJ1-5, with D possibly matching TRBD1 (5 bases). V lost 4 bases, J lost 5 bases, and 9 bases lay in between. The CDR3 runs 13 residues. Germline loops: CDR1 MNHEY, CDR2 SMNVEV (reference sequence).

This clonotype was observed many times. The chain's CDR3 is CAIQQGTNTEAFF. DNA for the CDR3: TGTGCCATACAACAGGGGACAAACACTGAAGCTTTCTTT. J is TRBJ1-1 and V is TRBV5-4, with TRBD1 matching 7 bases. The V gene end was trimmed by 9 bases and the J gene end by 2 bases; junction bases not matched to a gene: 7. CDR1 and CDR2 from the germline V gene are SGHNT and YYREEE (reference sequence). This CDR3 contains 13 residues.

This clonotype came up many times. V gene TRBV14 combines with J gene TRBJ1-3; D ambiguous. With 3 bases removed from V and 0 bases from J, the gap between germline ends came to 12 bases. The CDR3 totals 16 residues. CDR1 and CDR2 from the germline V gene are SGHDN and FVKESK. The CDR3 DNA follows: TGTGCCAGCAGCCAGAAGGGCTTCGTCTCTGGAAACACCATATATTTT. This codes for CASSQKGFVSGNTIYF. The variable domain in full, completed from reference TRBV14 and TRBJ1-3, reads EAGVTQFPSHSVIEKGQTVTLRCDPISGHDNLYWYRRVMGKEIKFLLHFVKESKQDESGMPNNRFLAERTGGTYSTLKVQPAELEDSGVYFCASSQKGFVSGNTIYFGEGSWLTVV.

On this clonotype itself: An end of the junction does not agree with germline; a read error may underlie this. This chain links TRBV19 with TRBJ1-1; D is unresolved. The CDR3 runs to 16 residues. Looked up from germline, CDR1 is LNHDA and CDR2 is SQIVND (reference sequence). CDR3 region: CASRSLNISMNTGAFF. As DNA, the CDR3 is TGTGCCAGTAGGTCCTTGAACATCTCCATGAACACTGGAGCTTTCTTT.

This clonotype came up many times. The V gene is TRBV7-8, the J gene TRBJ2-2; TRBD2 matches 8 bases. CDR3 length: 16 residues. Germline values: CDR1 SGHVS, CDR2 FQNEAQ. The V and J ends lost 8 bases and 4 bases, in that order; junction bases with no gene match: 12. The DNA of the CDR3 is TGTGCCAGCTTCTCCGGGCAAGCGGGAGCCACCGGGGAGCTGTTTTTT. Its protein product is CASFSGQAGATGELFF.

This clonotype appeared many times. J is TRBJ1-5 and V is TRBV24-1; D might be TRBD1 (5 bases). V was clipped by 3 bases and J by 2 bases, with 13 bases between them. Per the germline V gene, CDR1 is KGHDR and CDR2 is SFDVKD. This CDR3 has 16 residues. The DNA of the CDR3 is TGTGCCACCAGTGATCCCTCGGGGGGGGGCAATCAGCCCCAGCATTTT. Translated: CATSDPSGGGNQPQHF.

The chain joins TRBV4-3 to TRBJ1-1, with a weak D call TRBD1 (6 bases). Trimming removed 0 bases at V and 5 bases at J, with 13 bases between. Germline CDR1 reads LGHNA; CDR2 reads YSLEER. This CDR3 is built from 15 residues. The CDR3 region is CASSQEARGGTEAFF. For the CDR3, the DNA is TGCGCCAGCAGCCAAGAAGCCAGGGGTGGGACTGAAGCTTTCTTT.

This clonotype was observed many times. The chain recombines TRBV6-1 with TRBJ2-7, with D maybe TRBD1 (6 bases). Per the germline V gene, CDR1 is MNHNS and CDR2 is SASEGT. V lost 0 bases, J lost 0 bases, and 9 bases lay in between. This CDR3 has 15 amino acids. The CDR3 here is CASSEARRGSYEQYF. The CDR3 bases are TGTGCCAGCAGTGAAGCGCGCAGGGGCTCCTACGAGCAGTACTTC.

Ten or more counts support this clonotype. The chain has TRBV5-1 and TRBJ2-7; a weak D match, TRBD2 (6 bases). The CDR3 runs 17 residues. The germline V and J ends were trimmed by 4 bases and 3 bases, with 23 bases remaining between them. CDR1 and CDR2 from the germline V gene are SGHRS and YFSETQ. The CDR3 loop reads CASSHGLTTRDNYEQYF. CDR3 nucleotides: TGCGCCAGCAGCCATGGTCTCACTACGCGGGATAACTACGAGCAGTACTTC.

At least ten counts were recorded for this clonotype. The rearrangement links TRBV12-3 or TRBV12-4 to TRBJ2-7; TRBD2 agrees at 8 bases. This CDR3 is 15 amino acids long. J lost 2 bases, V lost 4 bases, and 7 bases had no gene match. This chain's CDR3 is CASSWRPGLAYEQYF. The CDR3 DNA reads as TGTGCCAGCAGTTGGCGTCCGGGACTAGCCTACGAGCAGTACTTC.

The CDR3 nucleotides are TGTGCCAGCAGCTCCGGGGCGACAGGGTCCGATCAAGAGACCCAGTACTTC. Protein: CASSSGATGSDQETQYF. The J gene is TRBJ2-5, the V gene TRBV7-6, with 7 bases that match TRBD1. This CDR3 region has 17 residues. Trimming removed 4 bases from V and 2 bases from J; junction bases left unmatched: 13. The germline CDR1 and CDR2 sequences are SGHVS and FNYEAQ.